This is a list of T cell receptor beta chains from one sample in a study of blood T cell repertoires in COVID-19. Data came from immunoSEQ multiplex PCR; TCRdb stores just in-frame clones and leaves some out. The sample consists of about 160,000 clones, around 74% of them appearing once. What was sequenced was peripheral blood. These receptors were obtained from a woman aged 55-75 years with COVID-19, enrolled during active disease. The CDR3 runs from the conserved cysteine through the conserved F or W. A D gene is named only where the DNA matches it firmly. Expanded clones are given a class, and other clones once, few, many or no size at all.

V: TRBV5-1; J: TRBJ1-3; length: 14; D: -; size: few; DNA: TGCGCCAGCAGCTTGTCGCGGTCTGGAAACACCATATATTTT; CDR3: CASSLSRSGNTIYF
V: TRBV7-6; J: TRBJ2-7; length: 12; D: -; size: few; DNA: TGTGCCAGCAGCTCTAATTCCTACGAGCAGTACTTC; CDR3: CASSSNSYEQYF
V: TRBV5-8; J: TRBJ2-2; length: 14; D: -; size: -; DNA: TGTGCCAGCTCCCGCGTCCCCAACACCGGGGAGCTGTTTTTT; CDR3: CASSRVPNTGELFF
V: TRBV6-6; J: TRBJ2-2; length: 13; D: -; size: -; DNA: TGTGCCAGCAGTACAGGTAGCACCGGGGAGCTGTTTTTT; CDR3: CASSTGSTGELFF
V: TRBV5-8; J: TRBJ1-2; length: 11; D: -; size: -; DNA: TGTGCCAGCAGCCCGAGGGTAGGCTACACCTTC; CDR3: CASSPRVGYTF
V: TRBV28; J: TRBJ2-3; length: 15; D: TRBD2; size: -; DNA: TGTGCCAGCAACCGTCAGCGGGGGGGCGGGGATACGCAGTATTTT; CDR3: CASNRQRGGGDTQYF
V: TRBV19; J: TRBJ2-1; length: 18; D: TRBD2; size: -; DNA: TGTGCCAGTGGAGGCGGGGGACTAGCGGGGGGGCCCTACAATGAGCAGTTCTTC; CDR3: CASGGGGLAGGPYNEQFF
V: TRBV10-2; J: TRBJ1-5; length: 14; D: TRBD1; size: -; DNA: TGCGCCAGCAGTAAGACAGGGGTAGGTCAGCCCCAGCATTTT; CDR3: CASSKTGVGQPQHF
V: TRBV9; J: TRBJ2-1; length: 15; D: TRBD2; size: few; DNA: TGTGCCAGCAGCGCGGGGACTAGCTCCTACAATGAGCAGTTCTTC; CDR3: CASSAGTSSYNEQFF
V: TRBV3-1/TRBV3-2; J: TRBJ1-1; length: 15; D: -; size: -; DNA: TGTGCCAGCAGCCAAGATGCAGGGGCACTCACTGAAGCTTTCTTT; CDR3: CASSQDAGALTEAFF
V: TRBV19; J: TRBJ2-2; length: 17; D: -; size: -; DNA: TGTGCCAGTAGTATAGATCGAGAGGGTTCGAACACCGGGGAGCTGTTTTTT; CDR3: CASSIDREGSNTGELFF